This T cell receptor (beta chain) was captured in a study of blood T cells in healthy people across ages. The CDR3 sequence is 13 residues long. V was trimmed by 5 bases and J by 3 bases, leaving 8 bases between them. CDR1 and CDR2 from the germline V gene are SGHTA and FQGNSA. Through a sample-barcoded 5' primer and a J-beta primer mix, a second PCR was run for roughly 6 to 12 cycles. TCRdb independently ran MiXCR on the 5' RACE reads; one entry per CDR3 protein. Here the sample spans hundreds of thousands of distinct CDR3 sequences, more than 25% being singletons. The sequence was obtained from a woman of 80 years or more in good health. The specimen sequenced was blood. The rearrangement joins TRBV7-2 to TRBJ1-5, with unresolved D. For the CDR3, the DNA is TGTGCCAGCAGCCCCTCGCTCAATCAGCCCCAGCATTTT. As protein: CASSPSLNQPQHF.